The 30 T cell receptor beta chains reported below all come from one sample, sequenced in a study of T cells in Graves' hyperthyroidism and ophthalmopathy. Researchers amplified the TCR beta CDR3 regions from RNA transcripts. The TCR CDR3 was amplified in a first-round RT-PCR using the HTBI primer set. MiXCR was run by TCRdb on the multiplex PCR reads, yielding one entry per CDR3 protein. The table shows some 180,000 distinct CDR3 sequences, with approximately 17% occurring only once. The sequenced sample consisted of blood. All receptors derive from a woman in her forties or fifties with Graves' hyperthyroidism.

This clonotype was seen repeatedly, ten times or more. This chain joins TRBV3-1 and TRBJ2-7; perhaps D is TRBD1 or TRBD2 (5 bases each). The V gene's germline CDR1 is LGHDT and CDR2 YNNKEL (reference sequence). V was pared by 1 base and J by 2 bases, with 6 bases between. This CDR3 is built from 13 residues. The CDR3 is CASSQGGTYEQYF. In DNA form, the CDR3 reads TGTGCCAGCAGCCAAGGGGGGACCTACGAGCAGTACTTC.

This clonotype showed up just a few times. The J gene is TRBJ1-1, the V gene TRBV18; TRBD1 might be the D (5 bases). Between the trimmed V and J ends, which lost 3 bases and 3 bases, there was a span of 14 bases. The CDR3 loop spans 15 amino acids. Germline V gene sequence: CDR1 KGHSH, CDR2 LQKENI. The CDR3 protein is CASSPQFGGDTEAFF. CDR3 in DNA: TGTGCCAGCTCACCCCAGTTCGGGGGAGACACTGAAGCTTTCTTT.

This clonotype was detected many times. This chain links TRBV28 with TRBJ1-5, with TRBD1 identical over 8 bases. Germline V gene lookup returns CDR1 MDHEN and CDR2 SYDVKM. The CDR3 runs to 16 residues. V shed 5 bases and J 3 bases; nucleotides not matched to a gene: 9. The CDR3 DNA reads as TGTGCCAGCAGTCGGAGGGGACAGGTATACAATCAGCCCCAGCATTTT. Translation gives CASSRRGQVYNQPQHF.

This chain connects TRBV30 to TRBJ2-7, with 7 bases aligning to TRBD1. The CDR3 length is 13 residues. The germline gives CDR1 GTSNPN, CDR2 SVGIG (reference sequence). V lost 6 bases to trimming and J lost 3 bases; unmatched junction nucleotides: 8. CDR3 protein: CACMTGLNYEQYF. Here the CDR3 DNA reads TGTGCCTGTATGACAGGGCTGAACTACGAGCAGTACTTC.

This clonotype was recorded at least ten times. The rearrangement links TRBV2 to TRBJ1-4, with 8 bases lining up with TRBD1. The CDR3 is made up of 15 amino acids. The germline gives CDR1 SNHLY, CDR2 FYNNEI. V was pared by 5 bases and J by 4 bases, with 6 bases of the junction left unmatched. CDR3 DNA: TGTGCCAGCAGTAGTTCGGGACAGGTTAATGAAAAACTGTTTTTT. Protein: CASSSSGQVNEKLFF.

Ten or more counts support this clonotype. The chain carries TRBV6-2 or TRBV6-3 and TRBJ2-3, with 9 bases lining up with TRBD2. After removal of 4 bases from V and 2 bases from J, the junction contained 16 bases not matched to a gene. Germline CDR1 is MNHEY and CDR2 is SVGEGT. This CDR3 is 19 amino acids long. The CDR3 sequence is CASSFLLLIAGAFTDTQYF. The CDR3 DNA reads as TGTGCCAGCAGTTTTCTTTTACTTATAGCGGGGGCCTTCACAGATACGCAGTATTTT.

This clonotype was observed a handful of times. This sequence joins TRBV5-1 and TRBJ1-2; the D is unclear. Germline CDR1 reads SGHRS; CDR2 reads YFSETQ. The CDR3 spans 12 residues. With 1 base removed from V and 5 bases from J, the gap between germline ends came to 6 bases. The CDR3 DNA is TGCGCCAGCAGCTTGAGGGATTATGGCTACACCTTC. As protein: CASSLRDYGYTF.

Many counts were recorded for this clonotype. The chain carries TRBV5-1 and TRBJ2-1, with D possibly being TRBD1 or TRBD2 (5 bases each). This CDR3 is 13 amino acids long. Germline V gives CDR1 SGHRS, CDR2 YFSETQ. V gave up 2 bases and J gave up 13 bases, with 16 bases separating them. DNA for the CDR3: TGCGCCAGCAGCTTAGACGGGGCCCAGCACCAGTTCTTC. It yields the protein CASSLDGAQHQFF.

The sample holds many counts of this clonotype. V gene TRBV5-1 combines with J gene TRBJ2-3, with no clear D. The CDR3 sequence is 18 residues long. Trimming pared 3 bases from V and 3 bases from J, leaving 23 bases between. Germline CDR1 is SGHRS and CDR2 is YFSETQ. CDR3 DNA: TGCGCCAGCAGCTATCAGTCAGGCCTGGGTATTAGTACAGATACGCAGTATTTT. This sequence encodes CASSYQSGLGISTDTQYF.

This clonotype was picked up many times. The chain is built from TRBV10-1 and TRBJ1-3; D not certain. The germline V gene encodes CDR1 WNHNN and CDR2 SYGVQD (reference sequence). The V and J ends lost 4 bases and 0 bases respectively, with 7 bases between them. The CDR3 is 14 amino acids. CDR3 coding DNA: TGCGCCAGCAGTGCGAGTCTCTCTGGAAACACCATATATTTT. Its translation is CASSASLSGNTIYF.

The chain couples TRBV11-3 to TRBJ2-7; D is unclear. Germline CDR1 is SGHNT and CDR2 is YENEEA. Trimming stripped 5 bases from V and 5 bases from J, with 13 bases between. The CDR3 is 13 amino acids. The CDR3, as DNA: TGTGCCAGCAGCCGAAATCAAAGGGACGAGCAGTACTTC. This codes for CASSRNQRDEQYF.

There are many counts of this clonotype. The V and J genes are TRBV5-1 and TRBJ2-6, with D hard to call. The germline CDR1 and CDR2 sequences are SGHRS and YFSETQ. The V end was cut by 4 bases, the J end by 2 bases, with 7 bases between. This CDR3 spans 14 amino acids. The CDR3 DNA is TGCGCCAGCAGCGCCCCAGCTGGGGCCAACGTCCTGACTTTC. Encoded protein: CASSAPAGANVLTF.

This clonotype has just a few counts. CDR3 loop: CAWIDIRGDSPLHF. The CDR3 nucleotides read TGTGCCTGGATCGACATCCGGGGTGATTCACCCCTCCACTTT. The chain employs TRBV30 and TRBJ1-6; no clear D. The CDR3 covers 14 residues. CDR1 and CDR2 from the germline V gene are GTSNPN and SVGIG (reference sequence). V shed 4 bases and J shed 8 bases, with 15 bases lying between them. The whole variable domain, remainder taken from reference TRBV30 and TRBJ1-6, is SQTIHQWPATLVQPVGSPLSLECTVEGTSNPNLYWYRQAAGRGLQLLFYSVGIGQISSEVPQNLSASRPQDRQFILSSKKLLLSDSGFYLCAWIDIRGDSPLHFGNGTRLTVT.

There are many counts of this clonotype. This chain joins TRBV6-2 or TRBV6-3 and TRBJ1-4; possibly TRBD1 for D (5 bases). Germline CDR1 and CDR2: MNHEY and SVGEGT. Trimming took off 11 bases at V and 8 bases at J, with 18 bases between the two ends. The CDR3 is made up of 13 amino acids. CDR3 bases: TGTGCCGGCCTCCGGGACCGAGGGGAAAAACTGTTTTTT. Translation gives CAGLRDRGEKLFF.

In its sample, this clonotype was seen many times. This rearrangement joins TRBV11-1 to TRBJ1-2; maybe TRBD1 (5 bases). Trimming pared 1 base from V and 4 bases from J, leaving 10 bases between. The CDR3 runs to 14 residues. The V gene's germline CDR1 is SGHAT and CDR2 FQDESV (reference sequence). The CDR3 DNA follows: TGTGCCAGCAGCTTAGATTGGGACGGCTATGGCTACACCTTC. This translates into CASSLDWDGYGYTF.

The table lists this clonotype with many counts. The rearrangement joins TRBV7-6 to TRBJ2-3, with 9 bases identical to TRBD2. Germline loops: CDR1 SGHVS, CDR2 FNYEAQ. Trimming cost V 5 bases and J 4 bases; bases outside gene matches: 13. This CDR3 is 17 amino acids long. CDR3 amino acids: CASSADGTSSFADTQYF. DNA of the CDR3: TGTGCCAGCAGCGCAGACGGGACTAGCAGTTTTGCAGATACGCAGTATTTT.

This clonotype was observed at least ten times. V is TRBV2 and J is TRBJ1-1; maybe TRBD1 (5 bases). The V gene lost 10 bases and the J gene lost 2 bases, with 17 bases spanning the gap. Germline CDR1 is SNHLY and CDR2 is FYNNEI. The CDR3 totals 14 residues. This chain's CDR3 is CATQGPIQNTEAFF. Written as DNA, the CDR3 is TGTGCCACCCAGGGCCCCATACAAAACACTGAAGCTTTCTTT.

Ten or more counts support this clonotype. The chain carries TRBV20-1 and TRBJ1-2; 8 bases are shared with TRBD1. Germline assignment: CDR1 DFQATT and CDR2 SNEGSKA (reference sequence). V was clipped by 5 bases and J by 7 bases; unmatched bases: 6. The CDR3 is 12 residues long. CDR3 nucleotide sequence: TGCAGTGCTGACAGGGGATCGCGTGGCTACACCTTC. Translated, it gives CSADRGSRGYTF.

This clonotype has at least ten counts. V gene TRBV5-4 combines with J gene TRBJ1-1; D is undetermined. The germline V and J ends were trimmed by 4 bases and 2 bases, with 9 bases remaining between them. CDR3 length equals 13 residues. Germline V gene sequence: CDR1 SGHNT, CDR2 YYREEE (reference sequence). The CDR3 here is CASSVGHNTEAFF. DNA for the CDR3: TGTGCCAGCAGCGTCGGGCATAACACTGAAGCTTTCTTT. Looking up the rest from reference TRBV5-4 and TRBJ1-1 gives the full variable domain: ETGVTQSPTHLIKTRGQQVTLRCSSQSGHNTVSWYQQALGQGPQFIFQYYREEENGRGNFPPRFSGLQFPNYSSELNVNALELDDSALYLCASSVGHNTEAFFGQGTRLTVV.

The rearrangement uses TRBV7-9 and TRBJ2-1, with D maybe TRBD1 (5 bases). Trimming cost V 3 bases and J 3 bases, with 9 bases left between them. The CDR3 is made up of 14 amino acids. Germline CDR1 SEHNR, CDR2 FQNEAQ (reference sequence). The CDR3 protein is CASSLTVSYNEQFF. CDR3 bases: TGTGCCAGCAGCTTGACAGTGAGCTACAATGAGCAGTTCTTC.

This clonotype was counted many times. CDR3 DNA: TGCGCCAGCAGTGAGTTCAGGGTCACTGAAGCTTTCTTT. Amino acids: CASSEFRVTEAFF. This chain links TRBV10-2 with TRBJ1-1; possible D gene TRBD1, 5 bases. CDR1 and CDR2 (germline): WSHSY, SAAADI. V shed 1 base and J shed 4 bases, with 7 bases lying between them. This CDR3 contains 13 residues.

This clonotype was seen repeatedly, ten times or more. This chain uses TRBV6-2 or TRBV6-3 with TRBJ1-5, with TRBD1 matching over 7 bases. This CDR3 region has 13 residues. Germline loops: CDR1 MNHEY, CDR2 SVGEGT. The V segment lost 2 bases and the J segment 5 bases; nucleotides outside the gene matches: 0. CDR3 amino acids: CASSYDRDQPQHF. CDR3 DNA sequence: TGTGCCAGCAGTTACGACAGGGATCAGCCCCAGCATTTT.

The chain carries TRBV27 and TRBJ2-7; 9 bases are shared with TRBD1. From germline, CDR1 is MNHEY and CDR2 SMNVEV (reference sequence). After removal of 0 bases from V and 2 bases from J, the junction contained 8 bases not matched to a gene. This CDR3 is 17 amino acids long. The CDR3 DNA reads TGTGCCAGCAGTTTATCTCAATCTCGGACAGGGGCCTACGAGCAGTACTTC. Protein: CASSLSQSRTGAYEQYF.

CDR3 in DNA: TGCAGTGTTATACAGGGGATGGTAACAGATACGCAGTATTTT. Its translation is CSVIQGMVTDTQYF. The chain combines TRBV20-1 with TRBJ2-3; 7 bases align to TRBD1. CDR1 DFQATT and CDR2 SNEGSKA come from the germline V gene (reference sequence). CDR3 size: 14 residues. V trimming: 7 bases; J trimming: 3 bases; junction bases outside the gene matches: 10.

In this sample, this clonotype turned up many times. The chain is built from TRBV19 and TRBJ2-1; 7 nucleotides match TRBD2. V dropped 1 base and J dropped 2; count of bases not matched to a gene: 5. The CDR3 loop spans 16 amino acids. Germline V gene lookup returns CDR1 LNHDA and CDR2 SQIVND (reference sequence). The chain's CDR3 is CASSIALAATYNEQFF. The CDR3 DNA reads TGTGCCAGTAGTATAGCGCTAGCGGCCACCTACAATGAGCAGTTCTTC.

This clonotype came up many times. V is TRBV28 and J is TRBJ1-1; the match to TRBD1 covers 9 bases. Germline V gene lookup returns CDR1 MDHEN and CDR2 SYDVKM. V lost 4 bases and J lost 6; bases outside the gene matches: 9. There are 15 residues in the CDR3. The CDR3 DNA reads TGTGCCAGCAGTTCCGCCGGGACAGGGTTAGCTGAAGCTTTCTTT. Encoded protein: CASSSAGTGLAEAFF.

This clonotype was detected many times. In DNA form, the CDR3 reads TGTGCCAGTCAAAGGGGTGGCAATCAGCCCCAGCATTTT. Protein: CASQRGGNQPQHF. The chain has TRBV19 and TRBJ1-5, with D perhaps matching TRBD1 (5 bases). This CDR3 is built from 13 residues. With 8 bases removed from V and 2 bases from J, the gap between germline ends came to 10 bases. Germline-derived CDR1 and CDR2 are LNHDA and SQIVND (reference sequence).

This clonotype was recorded at least ten times. The chain joins TRBV7-9 to TRBJ1-2; D remains unclear. Trimming removed 5 bases at V and 4 bases at J, with 11 bases between. Germline values: CDR1 SEHNR, CDR2 FQNEAQ (reference sequence). The CDR3 runs to 13 residues. This CDR3 is CASSPVAPYGYTF. The CDR3 coding sequence is TGTGCCAGCAGCCCAGTCGCCCCCTATGGCTACACCTTC.

This clonotype was observed at least ten times. V gene TRBV29-1 combines with J gene TRBJ2-7; D could derive from TRBD1 or TRBD2 (6 bases each). The germline V gene encodes CDR1 SQVTM and CDR2 ANQGSEA. Trimming removed 1 base at V and 2 bases at J, with 12 bases between. CDR3 size: 14 residues. CDR3 region: CSVEGGDTTYEQYF. The CDR3 DNA reads as TGCAGCGTTGAAGGGGGGGACACTACCTACGAGCAGTACTTC.

Many counts were recorded for this clonotype. The chain recombines TRBV11-2 with TRBJ1-5, with D unresolved. The germline V gene encodes CDR1 SGHAT and CDR2 FQNNGV. The CDR3 extends over 12 amino acids. The V end lost 5 bases, the J end lost 4 bases, and 6 bases lay between the germline ends. CDR3 sequence: CASSLYNQPQHF. The DNA for the CDR3 is TGTGCCAGCAGCCTATATAATCAGCCCCAGCATTTT.